A selection of T cell receptor beta chains follows, all from one sample in a study of blood T cell repertoires in COVID-19. Libraries were prepared by immunoSEQ multiplex PCR; TCRdb keeps only in-frame clonotypes and omits some of them. Of about 300,000 clones listed, about 87% are singletons. The sample consisted of peripheral blood. The receptors originated from a man in his 70s with acute or convalescent COVID-19. Both conserved end residues are part of each CDR3. The D gene is left open where the match is weak. Expanded clones are given a class, and other clones once, few, many or no size at all.

v_gene	j_gene	d_gene	abundance	CDR3nt	CDR3aa
TRBV18	TRBJ1-4	-	-	TGTGCCAGCTCACCGAACCAGGGTAATGAAAAACTGTTTTTT	CASSPNQGNEKLFF
TRBV4-3	TRBJ1-2	-	-	TGCGCCAGCAGCCAAGATCCCAGGGTCGATGGCTACACCTTC	CASSQDPRVDGYTF
TRBV7-2	TRBJ2-3	-	few	TGTGCCAGCAGCTTACAGGGATATAGCACAGATACGCAGTATTTT	CASSLQGYSTDTQYF
TRBV28	TRBJ1-5	-	-	TGTGCCAGCAGTTTGGCAGGCAAGGAACCCCAGCATTTT	CASSLAGKEPQHF
TRBV28	TRBJ2-1	-	-	TGTGCCAGCAGTCCCCAGATCCGGAGGCCGAGCTCCTACAATGAGCAGTTCTTC	CASSPQIRRPSSYNEQFF
TRBV3-1/TRBV3-2	TRBJ1-2	-	-	TGTGCCAGCAGCCAAGATACAGTTCGTGACGGCTACACCTTC	CASSQDTVRDGYTF
TRBV12-3/TRBV12-4	TRBJ1-1	-	-	TGTGCCAGCACCCGGACAGAGAACACTGAAGCTTTCTTT	CASTRTENTEAFF
TRBV9	TRBJ2-2	-	-	TGTGCCAGCAGCGCGCAACAGGGCATCACCGGGGAGCTGTTTTTT	CASSAQQGITGELFF
TRBV18	TRBJ1-1	-	-	TGTGCCAGCTCACCCGGACTGACACCGAACACTGAAGCTTTCTTT	CASSPGLTPNTEAFF
TRBV4-1	TRBJ2-5	TRBD2	-	TGCGCCAGCAGCCAAGGTCGGGGGGATTCGGAGACCCAGTACTTC	CASSQGRGDSETQYF
TRBV7-2	TRBJ1-3	-	once	TGTGCCAGCAGCTTAGGATCAGGAGGAAACACCATATATTTT	CASSLGSGGNTIYF
TRBV28	TRBJ1-2	-	once	TGTGCCAGCAAGTTTAAATGGGAGGGCGACTATGGCTACACCTTC	CASKFKWEGDYGYTF
TRBV5-1	TRBJ2-7	-	-	TGCGCCAGCAGCTTGTCCAGCCAGGGTGCGGACGAGCAGTACTTC	CASSLSSQGADEQYF
TRBV19	TRBJ1-1	-	-	TGTGCCAGTAGTATGGCAGTCACGGGCACTGAAGCTTTCTTT	CASSMAVTGTEAFF
TRBV5-6	TRBJ1-4	-	-	TGTGCCAGCAGCTTGATCGGGAGTCCGGCTAGAAAACTGTTTTTT	CASSLIGSPARKLFF
TRBV3-1/TRBV3-2	TRBJ1-4	TRBD1	-	TGTGCCAGCACCCCAGGGACAGGCAGTAATGAAAAACTGTTTTTT	CASTPGTGSNEKLFF
TRBV9	TRBJ1-5	-	-	TGTGCCAGCAGCGTATCCAGTAGCAATCAGCCCCAGCATTTT	CASSVSSSNQPQHF